This entry lists 25 T cell receptor beta chains sequenced from one sample in a study of T cell repertoires in aging, cancer and after chemotherapy. TCR beta rearrangements were amplified from peripheral blood genomic DNA. A mixed TRB-A/B primer pool amplified rearranged TRB by multiplex touch-down PCR. TCRdb independently ran MiXCR on the multiplex PCR reads; one entry per CDR3 protein. The sample has 10,000 to 15,000 distinct CDR3 sequences, 35% to 45% seen once. Material: blood. Receptors originate from a human donor in good health. The donor label of this sample is uncertain.

The chain employs TRBV6-1 and TRBJ2-3, with 7 bases matching TRBD1. Germline V gene sequence: CDR1 MNHNS, CDR2 SASEGT. Losses at the gene ends were 0 bases for V and 2 bases for J; bases not matched to a gene: 2. There are 15 residues in the CDR3. CDR3 amino acids: CASSEATGTTDTQYF. Written as DNA, the CDR3 is TGTGCCAGCAGTGAAGCGACAGGGACCACAGATACGCAGTATTTT.

Turning to this clonotype: A junction end diverges from the germline sequence, so it may reflect a read error. The gene calls are TRBV5-5 and TRBJ2-1; possibly TRBD1 for D (6 bases). Per germline, CDR1 SGHKS and CDR2 YYEKEE (reference sequence). This CDR3 region has 15 residues. The CDR3 DNA reads TGTGCCAGCAGCGTTACTTTGACAGGAGGCAATAAGCAGTTCTTC. It translates to CASSVTLTGGNKQFF.

By share, this clonotype counts as medium-sized (0.01 to 0.1%). The gene calls are TRBV19 and TRBJ2-3; possibly TRBD2 for D (7 bases). The CDR3 is 17 amino acids. CDR1 and CDR2 from the germline V gene are LNHDA and SQIVND (reference sequence). Trimming shortened V by 7 bases and J by 4 bases, and 24 bases separated the two germline ends. The CDR3 bases are TGTGCCAGTATAAGGGGGGAGGGCCTTGGCGGGGCAGATACGCAGTATTTT. Its protein product is CASIRGEGLGGADTQYF.

The rearrangement links TRBV18 to TRBJ2-3; D is perhaps TRBD2 (5 bases). CDR1 and CDR2 from the germline V gene are KGHSH and LQKENI. V was trimmed by 4 bases and J by 8 bases, leaving 19 bases between them. The length of the CDR3 is 15 residues. The DNA for the CDR3 is TGTGCCAGCTCACTCTCTAAAGGACTGGAGTCTACGCAGTATTTT. Its protein is CASSLSKGLESTQYF.

This clonotype turned up a few times. V usage is TRBV6-5 and J usage is TRBJ1-6; D is perhaps TRBD1 (5 bases). V was shortened by 7 bases and J by 3 bases, with 7 bases between the two germline ends. The CDR3 sequence is 13 residues long. Germline CDR1 and CDR2: MNHEY and SVGAGI. DNA of the CDR3: TGTGCCAGCATGGGGGGCTATAATTCACCCCTCCACTTT. This sequence encodes CASMGGYNSPLHF.

This clonotype has more than one count but fewer than ten. The chain uses TRBV11-3 and TRBJ2-5, with 12 bases that match TRBD2. Germline CDR1 and CDR2: SGHNT and YENEEA. After removal of 4 bases from V and 3 bases from J, the junction contained 0 bases not matched to a gene. The CDR3 runs 14 residues. CDR3 sequence: CASSWTSGKETQYF. CDR3 DNA sequence: TGTGCCAGCAGCTGGACTAGCGGGAAAGAGACCCAGTACTTC.

A single count supports this clonotype. The chain's CDR3 is CAISGKSEQPQHF. CDR3 DNA sequence: TGTGCCATCAGTGGGAAAAGCGAGCAGCCCCAGCATTTT. This chain connects TRBV10-3 to TRBJ1-5; unclear D gene. V gave up 4 bases and J gave up 7 bases, with 11 bases separating them. The CDR3 is 13 residues long. The V gene's germline CDR1 is ENHRY and CDR2 SYGVKD.

V and J are TRBV4-2 and TRBJ1-4, with D perhaps TRBD1 (6 bases). V gave up 4 bases and J gave up 6 bases, with 18 bases separating them. CDR1 LGHNA and CDR2 YNFKEQ come from the germline V gene. This CDR3 is built from 16 residues. CDR3 DNA sequence: TGTGCCAGCAGCCCTGGGGCGGGGGGCGAAGATGAAAAACTGTTTTTT. Protein sequence: CASSPGAGGEDEKLFF.

The gene calls are TRBV18 and TRBJ1-1, with D maybe TRBD1 (5 bases). The CDR3 is 16 amino acids. CDR1 is KGHSH and CDR2 is LQKENI in the germline V gene. V lost 0 bases and J lost 2, with 13 bases in between. The CDR3, as DNA: TGTGCCAGCTCACCACCGGTTCCAGGGCATAACACTGAAGCTTTCTTT. Translating gives CASSPPVPGHNTEAFF.

The chain recombines TRBV27 with TRBJ1-1, with D perhaps matching TRBD1 (6 bases). Germline CDR1 and CDR2: MNHEY and SMNVEV (reference sequence). V was clipped by 6 bases and J by 4 bases, with 12 bases between them. The CDR3 length is 13 residues. The CDR3 DNA follows: TGTGCCAGCAGGGTGGACAGCGGCACTGAAGCTTTCTTT. Protein product: CASRVDSGTEAFF.

Within the sample, this clonotype is medium-sized. The chain combines TRBV29-1 with TRBJ1-2; no reliable D call. CDR1 and CDR2 (germline): SQVTM, ANQGSEA. V lost 1 base, J lost 5 bases, and 8 bases lay in between. This CDR3 has 12 residues. The CDR3 region is CSVEARVYGYTF. The CDR3, as DNA: TGCAGCGTTGAAGCCCGGGTATATGGCTACACCTTC.

The rearrangement joins TRBV6-5 to TRBJ2-7; D remains unclear. CDR3 length equals 19 residues. Germline-derived CDR1 and CDR2 are MNHEY and SVGAGI. V lost 4 bases, J lost 2 bases, and 27 bases lay in between. As DNA, the CDR3 is TGTGCCAGCAGTTTGGCCATTAGGGCAGTCAACGCAATTGCCTACGAGCAGTACTTC. Residues: CASSLAIRAVNAIAYEQYF.

This chain links TRBV12-3 or TRBV12-4 with TRBJ2-7; 8 bases map to TRBD1. The V gene end was trimmed by 7 bases and the J gene end by 2 bases; junction bases not matched to a gene: 7. The CDR3 contains 14 residues. The CDR3 reads CASTAGTGPYEQYF. The CDR3 DNA follows: TGTGCCAGCACTGCCGGGACAGGCCCCTACGAGCAGTACTTC.

This clonotype was picked up a small number of times. The chain is built from TRBV27 and TRBJ1-6; TRBD1 might be the D (6 bases). The CDR3 runs 13 residues. Germline loops: CDR1 MNHEY, CDR2 SMNVEV (reference sequence). The germline V and J ends were trimmed by 3 bases and 8 bases, with 8 bases remaining between them. The CDR3 sequence is CASSLRTDSPLHF. The CDR3 DNA reads TGTGCCAGCAGTTTGAGGACAGATTCACCCCTCCACTTT.

This clonotype has a handful of counts. The V call is TRBV30, the J call TRBJ2-7; 7 nucleotides match TRBD2. V trimming: 3 bases; J trimming: 3 bases; junction bases outside the gene matches: 8. The CDR3 has 14 residues. Germline-derived CDR1 and CDR2 are GTSNPN and SVGIG (reference sequence). The CDR3 here is CAWSAGGSLYEQYF. The CDR3 nucleotides read TGTGCCTGGAGCGCCGGCGGGAGTCTCTACGAGCAGTACTTC.

This clonotype was seen more than once but under ten times. V gene TRBV18 combines with J gene TRBJ2-1, with no clear D. The CDR3 runs 15 residues. Trimming stripped 0 bases from V and 5 bases from J, with 11 bases between. The V gene's germline CDR1 is KGHSH and CDR2 LQKENI. In DNA, the CDR3 is TGTGCCAGCTCACCACCGCTTGGCGAGGACAATGAGCAGTTCTTC. Its protein product is CASSPPLGEDNEQFF.

This chain joins TRBV19 and TRBJ1-1; D remains unclear. V was cut by 5 bases and J by 8 bases, with 24 bases left in between. CDR3 size: 16 residues. CDR1 is LNHDA and CDR2 is SQIVND in the germline V gene (reference sequence). The CDR3 DNA reads TGTGCCAGTAGTTACCTCCAGTGGAGTAGGATGAAAGAAGCTTTCTTT. It specifies CASSYLQWSRMKEAFF. Looking up the rest from reference TRBV19 and TRBJ1-1 gives the full variable domain: DGGITQSPKYLFRKEGQNVTLSCEQNLNHDAMYWYRQDPGQGLRLIYYSQIVNDFQKGDIAEGYSVSREKKESFPLTVTSAQKNPTAFYLCASSYLQWSRMKEAFFGQGTRLTVV.

The chain employs TRBV7-6 and TRBJ2-2, with a tentative D call TRBD2 (5 bases). Between the trimmed V and J ends, which lost 2 bases and 1 base, there was a span of 11 bases. The CDR3 covers 16 residues. Germline V CDR1 and CDR2: SGHVS, FNYEAQ. The CDR3 loop is CASSLPKAGNTGELFF. Written as DNA, the CDR3 is TGTGCCAGCAGCTTACCCAAGGCGGGGAACACCGGGGAGCTGTTTTTT.

The V and J genes are TRBV6-5 and TRBJ1-3; D remains ambiguous. V lost 9 bases and J 0 bases, leaving 9 bases between the germline ends. The germline V gene has CDR1 MNHEY and CDR2 SVGAGI. CDR3 length equals 13 residues. For the CDR3, the DNA is TGTGCCAGGACAAAGAGCTCTGGAAACACCATATATTTT. Amino acids: CARTKSSGNTIYF.

As for this clonotype: A much larger clone lies a single base off, so this may be a read error. The chain has TRBV30 and TRBJ2-7, with unresolved D. CDR1 and CDR2 (germline): GTSNPN, SVGIG (reference sequence). This CDR3 region has 11 residues. CDR3 sequence (DNA): TGTGCCTGGAGTGAGAACGGCGAGAAGTACTTC. It yields the protein CAWSENGEKYF.

This clonotype was seen more than once but under ten times. The chain recombines TRBV18 with TRBJ2-3, with D possibly TRBD1 on 6 matching bases. The CDR3 totals 16 residues. Germline V lookup: CDR1 KGHSH, CDR2 LQKENI. Trimming left V 0 bases short and J 2 bases short, with 12 bases between. CDR3 amino acids: CASSPPGQGPTDTQYF. CDR3 in DNA: TGTGCCAGCTCACCACCCGGGCAGGGGCCCACAGATACGCAGTATTTT.

Comments on this clonotype: A much larger clonotype is one base distant, so this may be a read error. This chain links TRBV11-1 with TRBJ2-3, with TRBD2 matching 13 bases. V lost 9 bases and J lost 3; bases outside the gene matches: 9. Germline CDR1 reads SGHAT; CDR2 reads FQDESV (reference sequence). The CDR3 length is 16 residues. CDR3 in amino acids: CASSKTSGGRTDTQYF. Here the CDR3 DNA reads TGTGCCAGTAGTAAGACTAGCGGGGGGAGAACAGATACGCAGTATTTT.

CDR3 sequence reads: CAWCADRGQPQHF. The DNA for the CDR3 is TGTGCCTGGTGTGCGGACAGGGGACAGCCCCAGCATTTT. The V gene is TRBV30, the J gene TRBJ1-5; 9 positions agree with TRBD1. Germline V lookup: CDR1 GTSNPN, CDR2 SVGIG (reference sequence). This CDR3 contains 13 residues. Trimming removed 5 bases from V and 7 bases from J; junction bases left unmatched: 6.

Points on this clonotype: The missing conserved phenylalanine or tryptophan at the end of this CDR3 makes a read error likely. The DNA is omitted, as the CDR3 cannot be located on it reliably, and the CDR3 follows TCRdb's listing. The V gene is TRBV29-1, the J gene TRBJ2-4; the table's D call, TRBD1, has no DNA check behind it. The CDR3 region is 10 residues in length, termini included. CDR1 and CDR2 (germline): SQVTM, ANQGSEA. CDR3 sequence: CSVGRGVGTG.

This clonotype has only a few counts. This chain uses TRBV24-1 with TRBJ2-1; 7 bases match TRBD2. CDR1 and CDR2 (germline): KGHDR, SFDVKD. The CDR3 contains 14 residues. V trimming: 6 bases; J trimming: 5 bases; junction bases outside the gene matches: 6. The CDR3 DNA reads as TGTGCCACCAGTTCTAGCGGCTACAACAATGAGCAGTTCTTC. Translated, it gives CATSSSGYNNEQFF.